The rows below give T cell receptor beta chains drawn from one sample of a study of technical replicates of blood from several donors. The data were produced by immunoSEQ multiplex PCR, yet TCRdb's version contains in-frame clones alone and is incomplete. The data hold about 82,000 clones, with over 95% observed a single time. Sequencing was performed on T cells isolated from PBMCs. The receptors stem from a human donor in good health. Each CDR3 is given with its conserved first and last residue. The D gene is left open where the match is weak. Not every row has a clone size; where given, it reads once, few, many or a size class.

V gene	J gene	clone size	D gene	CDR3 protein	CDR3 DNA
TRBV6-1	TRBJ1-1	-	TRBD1	CASSDGTGRTEAFF	TGTGCCAGCAGTGATGGGACAGGAAGGACTGAAGCTTTCTTT
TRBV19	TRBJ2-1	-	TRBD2	CASSAGAGVRLFF	TGTGCCAGTAGTGCGGGAGCCGGGGTGAGGCTGTTCTTC
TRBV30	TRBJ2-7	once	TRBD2	CAWGLSGSGRVGVEQYF	TGTGCCTGGGGTTTGAGTGGCAGCGGGAGAGTTGGGGTAGAGCAGTACTTC
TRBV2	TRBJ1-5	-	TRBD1	CASSPGTGGTQPQHF	TGTGCCAGCAGCCCCGGGACAGGGGGCACTCAGCCCCAGCATTTT
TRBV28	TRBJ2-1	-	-	CASGFGSKAYNEQFF	TGTGCCAGCGGGTTCGGGAGTAAGGCCTACAATGAGCAGTTCTTC
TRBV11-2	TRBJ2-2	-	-	CASSLSYASSTGELFF	TGTGCCAGCAGCTTGTCGTACGCCTCGAGCACCGGGGAGCTGTTTTTT
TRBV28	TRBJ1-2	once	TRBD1	CASSRGQRYGYTF	TGTGCCAGCAGCAGGGGACAGAGATATGGCTACACCTTC
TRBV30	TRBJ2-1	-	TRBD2	CAWSSGVYNEQFF	TGTGCCTGGAGTAGCGGGGTCTACAATGAGCAGTTCTTC
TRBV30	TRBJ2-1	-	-	CAWSPTWPNEQFF	TGTGCCTGGAGCCCAACCTGGCCCAATGAGCAGTTCTTC
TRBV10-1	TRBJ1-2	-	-	CASSSGEGYGYTF	TGCGCCAGCAGCTCAGGGGAAGGCTATGGCTACACCTTC
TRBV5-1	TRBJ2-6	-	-	CASTQVLSGANVLTF	TGCGCCAGCACCCAGGTTCTCTCTGGGGCCAACGTCCTGACTTTC
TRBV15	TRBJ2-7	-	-	CATSRDEDEQYF	TGTGCCACCAGCAGAGATGAGGACGAGCAGTACTTC
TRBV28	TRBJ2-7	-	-	CASSPPRYEQYF	TGTGCCAGCAGTCCCCCCCGGTACGAGCAGTACTTC
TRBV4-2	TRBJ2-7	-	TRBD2	CASSQVFRGLPDSYEQYF	TGTGCCAGCAGCCAAGTTTTTCGGGGACTACCCGACTCCTACGAGCAGTACTTC
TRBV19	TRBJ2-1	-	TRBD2	CASSMSPSGSFYEQFF	TGTGCCAGTAGTATGTCCCCTAGCGGGAGTTTTTATGAGCAGTTCTTC
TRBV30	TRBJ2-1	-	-	CAWSGTPGGVYSYNEQFF	TGTGCCTGGAGTGGAACTCCCGGCGGGGTCTACTCCTACAATGAGCAGTTCTTC
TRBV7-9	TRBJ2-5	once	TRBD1	CASSRDRVGQETQYF	TGTGCCAGCAGCAGGGACAGGGTCGGGCAAGAGACCCAGTACTTC
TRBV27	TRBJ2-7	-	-	CASSLEGQRIYEQYF	TGTGCCAGCAGTTTGGAGGGTCAGCGGATTTACGAGCAGTACTTC
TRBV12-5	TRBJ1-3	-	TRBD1	CASGTGTAGNTIYF	TGTGCTAGTGGCACGGGGACAGCTGGAAACACCATATATTTT
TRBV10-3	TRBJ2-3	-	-	CAISSGGTSTDTQYF	TGTGCCATCAGCTCCGGAGGCACTAGCACAGATACGCAGTATTTT
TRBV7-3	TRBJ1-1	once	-	CASSLNSGENTEAFF	TGTGCCAGCAGCTTAAATAGCGGGGAGAACACTGAAGCTTTCTTT
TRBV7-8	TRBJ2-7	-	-	CASRLLSAGTYEQYF	TGTGCCAGCAGACTCTTATCGGCGGGAACCTACGAGCAGTACTTC
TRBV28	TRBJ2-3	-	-	CASSPPGAYDTQYF	TGTGCCAGCAGCCCCCCGGGAGCTTATGATACGCAGTATTTT
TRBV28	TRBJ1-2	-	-	CATGSNYGYTF	TGTGCTACCGGGTCTAACTATGGCTACACCTTC
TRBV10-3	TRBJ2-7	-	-	CAISDRGGEQYF	TGTGCCATCAGTGACAGAGGGGGCGAGCAGTACTTC
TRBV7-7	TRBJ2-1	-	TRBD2	CASSPSTSGELLNEQFF	TGTGCTAGCAGCCCTAGTACTAGCGGGGAGCTTTTGAATGAGCAGTTCTTC
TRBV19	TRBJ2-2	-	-	CASSILALTGELFF	TGTGCCAGTAGTATCCTAGCGCTCACCGGGGAGCTGTTTTTT
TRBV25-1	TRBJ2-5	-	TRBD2	CASSESSGFQETQYF	TGTGCCAGCAGTGAATCTAGCGGGTTCCAAGAGACCCAGTACTTC
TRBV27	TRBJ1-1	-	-	CASSPGASGTEAFF	TGTGCCAGCAGCCCCGGTGCTTCGGGCACTGAAGCTTTCTTT